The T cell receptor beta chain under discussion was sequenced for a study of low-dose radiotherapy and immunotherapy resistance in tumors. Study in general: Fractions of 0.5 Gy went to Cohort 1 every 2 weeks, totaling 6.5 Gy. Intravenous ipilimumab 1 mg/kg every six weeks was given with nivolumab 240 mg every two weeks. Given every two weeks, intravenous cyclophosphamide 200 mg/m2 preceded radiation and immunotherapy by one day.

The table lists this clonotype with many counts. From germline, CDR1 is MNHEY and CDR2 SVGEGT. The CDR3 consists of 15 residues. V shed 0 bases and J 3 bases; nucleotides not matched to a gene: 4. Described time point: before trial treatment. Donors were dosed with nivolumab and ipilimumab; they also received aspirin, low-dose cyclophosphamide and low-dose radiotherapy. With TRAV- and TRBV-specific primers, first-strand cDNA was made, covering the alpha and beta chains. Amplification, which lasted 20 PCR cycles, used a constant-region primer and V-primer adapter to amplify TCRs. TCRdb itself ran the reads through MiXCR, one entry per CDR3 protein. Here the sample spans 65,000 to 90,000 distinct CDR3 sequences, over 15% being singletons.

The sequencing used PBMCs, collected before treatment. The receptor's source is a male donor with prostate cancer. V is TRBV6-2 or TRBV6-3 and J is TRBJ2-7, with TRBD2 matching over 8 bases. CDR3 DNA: TGTGCCAGCAGTTACTCCGGGGGGGGGGGCTACGAGCAGTACTTC. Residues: CASSYSGGGGYEQYF.